A selection of T cell receptor beta chains follows, all from one sample in a study of regulatory T cells in long-lasting Graves disease. TCRdb redid the calling of the multiplex PCR reads with MiXCR, one entry per CDR3 protein. The sample carries more than 350,000 distinct CDR3 sequences, roughly 21% recorded once. Sample: peripheral blood mononuclear cells (PBMCs), taken when the disease was refractory, from a patient treated with antithyroid drugs. The receptor set was obtained from a female donor with Graves disease. The CDR3 runs from the conserved cysteine through the conserved F or W. Each record gives: D gene, J gene, V gene, clone size, CDR3 protein, CDR3 DNA. D genes are given only for firm matches. Rows give clone size only sometimes, using once, few, many, or a class for an expanded clone.

NA TRBJ1-1 TRBV5-5 few CASSLGAAVVNTEAFF TGTGCCAGCAGCTTGGGGGCAGCGGTTGTGAACACTGAAGCTTTCTTT
NA TRBJ2-2 TRBV24-1 NA CATSEVLAANTGELFF TGTGCCACCAGCGAAGTGCTAGCCGCGAACACCGGGGAGCTGTTTTTT
TRBD1 TRBJ1-4 TRBV28 many CASSWTGGGREKLFF TGTGCCAGCAGTTGGACAGGGGGCGGGCGTGAAAAACTGTTTTTT
TRBD1 TRBJ1-5 TRBV28 many CASSTQGNQPQHF TGTGCCAGCAGTACACAGGGGAATCAGCCCCAGCATTTT
NA TRBJ2-2 TRBV28 many CASTPGDWELFF TGTGCCAGCACGCCAGGGGACTGGGAGCTGTTTTTT
TRBD2 TRBJ2-7 TRBV27 many CASSLTAGVLHEQYF TGTGCCAGCAGTTTAACAGCGGGAGTCTTACACGAGCAGTACTTC
NA TRBJ2-7 TRBV6-1 many CASSRLNEQYF TGTGCCAGCAGCCGGTTGAACGAGCAGTACTTC
NA TRBJ1-6 TRBV20-1 few CSASGTEGPPLHF TGCAGTGCTAGTGGCACGGAGGGGCCACCCCTCCACTTT
NA TRBJ2-2 TRBV18 NA CASSFPPFHTGELFF TGTGCCAGCTCATTCCCACCGTTCCACACCGGGGAGCTGTTTTTT
TRBD1 TRBJ2-1 TRBV2 few CASSRRGPYNEQFF TGTGCCAGCAGTCGTAGGGGGCCCTACAATGAGCAGTTCTTC
NA TRBJ1-3 TRBV12-3/TRBV12-4 few CASSLQGRNTIYF TGTGCCAGCAGTTTACAAGGTCGAAACACCATATATTTT
NA TRBJ2-7 TRBV27 NA CASSVISSSEQYF TGTGCCAGCAGTGTCATATCGTCCTCCGAGCAGTACTTC
NA TRBJ1-4 TRBV7-9 few CASSDYGGREKLFF TGTGCCAGCAGCGACTACGGGGGGAGAGAAAAACTGTTTTTT
TRBD1 TRBJ2-4 TRBV6-2/TRBV6-3 few CASSYRGQGYIKNIQYF TGTGCCAGCAGCTACCGGGGACAGGGGTATATCAAAAACATTCAGTACTTC
TRBD1 TRBJ2-4 TRBV13 many CASSLRKLDRVMYF TGTGCCAGCAGCTTAAGGAAGTTGGACAGGGTAATGTACTTC
TRBD1 TRBJ2-7 TRBV3-1 few CASSRLTGTGGYEQYF TGTGCCAGCAGCCGCCTTACCGGGACAGGGGGGTACGAGCAGTACTTC
NA TRBJ1-5 TRBV5-6 few CASSFSAVPAEPQHF TGTGCCAGCAGCTTTTCGGCAGTCCCAGCGGAGCCCCAGCATTTT
NA TRBJ2-7 TRBV7-2 few CASSKSSVPGSYEQYF TGTGCCAGCAGCAAATCTAGCGTCCCGGGTTCCTACGAGCAGTACTTC
TRBD2 TRBJ2-7 TRBV28 many CASSFTAGARLVYEQYF TGTGCCAGCAGTTTTACAGCGGGAGCTAGGCTAGTCTACGAGCAGTACTTC
NA TRBJ1-4 TRBV3-1 NA CASSQDIFDQGSEKLFF TGTGCCAGCAGCCAAGACATATTCGACCAGGGGAGTGAAAAACTGTTTTTT
NA TRBJ2-5 TRBV5-1 NA CASSLAKVYQETQYF TGCGCCAGCAGCTTGGCAAAGGTGTACCAAGAGACCCAGTACTTC
NA TRBJ2-7 TRBV5-4 NA CASSPGIGTSYEQYF TGTGCCAGCAGCCCGGGTATCGGCACCTCCTACGAGCAGTACTTC
NA TRBJ2-7 TRBV20-1 once CSAYGGGSTRDGEQYF TGCAGTGCTTATGGAGGGGGGAGCACCCGAGATGGGGAGCAGTACTTC
NA TRBJ2-7 TRBV28 NA CASSPRRYEQYF TGTGCCAGCAGCCCTCGCCGCTACGAGCAGTACTTC
TRBD1 TRBJ2-2 TRBV10-3 few CATQGQANTGELFF TGTGCCACACAGGGGCAAGCGAACACCGGGGAGCTGTTTTTT
NA TRBJ1-6 TRBV5-1 many CASILNSPLHF TGCGCCAGCATCCTTAATTCACCCCTCCACTTT
NA TRBJ1-4 TRBV6-2/TRBV6-3 NA CASSYSISSSTNEKLFF TGTGCCAGCAGTTACTCGATATCGTCTTCAACTAATGAAAAACTGTTTTTT
TRBD1 TRBJ2-5 TRBV15 few CATTTGVAETQYF TGTGCCACCACAACAGGGGTGGCGGAGACCCAGTACTTC
TRBD2 TRBJ2-7 TRBV20-1 few CSATTSENYYEQYF TGCAGTGCGACAACTAGCGAGAACTACTACGAGCAGTACTTC
NA TRBJ2-2 TRBV20-1 NA CSATPGSSISGELFF TGCAGTGCGACCCCCGGGTCTAGTATATCCGGGGAGCTGTTTTTT
NA TRBJ1-4 TRBV6-1 many CASSGVATREKLFF TGTGCCAGCAGTGGGGTAGCTACCAGGGAAAAACTGTTTTTT
NA TRBJ1-4 TRBV9 few CASSGTHYSTNEKLFF TGTGCCAGCAGCGGGACACACTACTCAACTAATGAAAAACTGTTTTTT
NA TRBJ2-3 TRBV12-3/TRBV12-4 few CASSLGAGKTDTQYF TGTGCCAGCAGTTTAGGGGCGGGAAAGACAGATACGCAGTATTTT
TRBD2 TRBJ2-1 TRBV6-1 once CASSLRNPGLGTYNEQFF TGTGCCAGCAGTCTCCGAAACCCAGGACTAGGGACCTACAATGAGCAGTTCTTC
NA TRBJ1-1 TRBV6-2/TRBV6-3 few CASSYPQGIEAFF TGTGCCAGCAGTTACCCCCAAGGGATTGAAGCTTTCTTT
TRBD1 TRBJ2-7 TRBV7-2 NA CASSSRTGDEQYF TGTGCCAGCAGCTCCCGGACAGGGGACGAGCAGTACTTC
NA TRBJ2-7 TRBV12-3/TRBV12-4 many CASRTTSLAYEQYF TGTGCCAGCAGAACCACTTCCTTAGCCTACGAGCAGTACTTC
NA TRBJ2-4 TRBV20-1 few CSARRGDIQYF TGCAGTGCGAGAAGGGGTGACATTCAGTACTTC
NA TRBJ1-6 TRBV6-1 many CAIHRAEGSPLHF TGTGCCATCCACCGGGCCGAGGGTTCACCCCTCCACTTT
TRBD1 TRBJ2-2 TRBV30 few CACDRVAGELFF TGTGCCTGTGACAGGGTTGCCGGGGAGCTGTTTTTT
TRBD1 TRBJ2-5 TRBV28 many CASSTQQGTAETQYF TGTGCCAGCAGTACACAACAGGGGACCGCGGAGACCCAGTACTTC
NA TRBJ2-6 TRBV7-9 NA CASSWDLTYSGANVLTF TGTGCCAGCAGCTGGGACCTGACATACTCTGGGGCCAACGTCCTGACTTTC
NA TRBJ1-1 TRBV5-1 many CASSLLGGAVGTEAFF TGCGCCAGCAGCTTGCTTGGGGGCGCTGTGGGCACTGAAGCTTTCTTT
NA TRBJ2-2 TRBV9 few CASSVDRRYTGELFF TGTGCCAGCAGCGTAGACAGGCGCTACACCGGGGAGCTGTTTTTT
NA TRBJ1-2 TRBV5-4 NA CASSLNRQYGYTF TGTGCCAGCAGCCTAAACCGACAGTATGGCTACACCTTC